This is a list of T cell receptor beta chains from one sample in a study of blood T cells in healthy people across ages. MiXCR was run by TCRdb on the 5' RACE reads, yielding one entry per CDR3 protein. The sample holds over a million distinct CDR3 sequences, 40% to 50% seen once. Material: blood. These receptors were obtained from a woman under 30 in good health. Each CDR3 is given with its conserved first and last residue. The order of the fields is D gene, V gene, J gene, clone size, CDR3 protein, CDR3 DNA. The D gene is left open where the match is weak. Clone size is not always given. Where it is, it says once, few, many or a class for expanded clones.

D: -; V: TRBV30; J: TRBJ1-5; size: -; CDR3: CAWSTGLLGQPQHF; DNA: TGTGCCTGGAGTACGGGGCTGCTGGGTCAGCCCCAGCATTTT
D: -; V: TRBV20-1; J: TRBJ2-1; size: -; CDR3: CSEGGLARGEQFF; DNA: TGCAGTGAGGGGGGGCTAGCGAGGGGTGAGCAGTTCTTC
D: TRBD1; V: TRBV6-1; J: TRBJ1-6; size: -; CDR3: CASTGEGAVNSPLHF; DNA: TGTGCCAGCACCGGGGAGGGGGCGGTCAATTCACCCCTCCACTTT
D: -; V: TRBV20-1; J: TRBJ2-3; size: few; CDR3: CSAPTGSVADTQYF; DNA: TGCAGTGCACCGACAGGTTCTGTCGCAGATACGCAGTATTTT
D: TRBD2; V: TRBV6-6; J: TRBJ2-7; size: -; CDR3: CASHGGTPSYEQYF; DNA: TGTGCCAGCCACGGGGGGACCCCCTCCTACGAGCAGTACTTC
D: -; V: TRBV5-1; J: TRBJ2-1; size: -; CDR3: CASTLTLSSYNEQFF; DNA: TGCGCCAGCACTTTAACGTTAAGCTCCTACAATGAGCAGTTCTTC
D: -; V: TRBV15; J: TRBJ1-4; size: -; CDR3: CATSGRGEKLFF; DNA: TGTGCCACCAGCGGGAGGGGAGAAAAACTGTTTTTT
D: -; V: TRBV6-6; J: TRBJ2-7; size: -; CDR3: CASSYSTSSLEQYF; DNA: TGTGCCAGCAGTTATTCTACTAGCAGTCTCGAGCAGTACTTC
D: -; V: TRBV7-9; J: TRBJ1-4; size: few; CDR3: CASSLNPGQLGEKLFF; DNA: TGTGCCAGCAGCTTAAACCCGGGGCAGCTCGGTGAAAAACTGTTTTTT
D: -; V: TRBV9; J: TRBJ1-1; size: -; CDR3: CASQRGMNTEAFF; DNA: TGTGCCAGCCAAAGGGGGATGAACACTGAAGCTTTCTTT
D: -; V: TRBV30; J: TRBJ2-6; size: -; CDR3: CAWRAPGSGANVLTF; DNA: TGTGCCTGGAGGGCCCCCGGTTCTGGGGCCAACGTCCTGACTTTC
D: -; V: TRBV18; J: TRBJ2-7; size: -; CDR3: CASSHPSRPYEQYF; DNA: TGTGCCAGCTCTCACCCCTCGCGACCCTACGAGCAGTACTTC
D: -; V: TRBV24-1; J: TRBJ2-5; size: -; CDR3: CATSKPGPLVDEQYF; DNA: TGTGCCACCAGTAAGCCGGGACCCCTTGTGGATGAGCAGTACTTC
D: -; V: TRBV15; J: TRBJ2-1; size: few; CDR3: CATSGDNEQFF; DNA: TGTGCCACCAGCGGGGACAATGAGCAGTTCTTC
D: -; V: TRBV14; J: TRBJ2-1; size: few; CDR3: CASSPTMRRLFF; DNA: TGTGCCAGCAGCCCTACTATGCGCCGCTTGTTCTTC
D: -; V: TRBV18; J: TRBJ2-5; size: once; CDR3: CASSPQYGGIQETQYF; DNA: TGTGCCAGCTCACCACAATATGGGGGGATCCAAGAGACCCAGTACTTC
D: TRBD1; V: TRBV28; J: TRBJ2-7; size: -; CDR3: CASSLPGQGISYEQYF; DNA: TGTGCCAGCAGTCTCCCGGGACAGGGAATTTCCTACGAGCAGTACTTC
D: TRBD1; V: TRBV5-1; J: TRBJ2-6; size: -; CDR3: CASSRRQGPDSGANVLTF; DNA: TGCGCCAGCAGCCGGCGACAGGGCCCAGACTCTGGGGCCAACGTCCTGACTTTC
D: -; V: TRBV11-2; J: TRBJ1-5; size: -; CDR3: CASSPTQGSNQPQHF; DNA: TGTGCCAGCAGCCCGACCCAGGGGAGCAATCAGCCCCAGCATTTT
D: -; V: TRBV3-1; J: TRBJ1-2; size: few; CDR3: CASSQRGVYGYTF; DNA: TGTGCCAGCAGCCAACGAGGGGTCTATGGCTACACCTTC
D: -; V: TRBV20-1; J: TRBJ2-5; size: -; CDR3: CSVPGLGGETQYF; DNA: TGCAGTGTCCCGGGCCTTGGAGGGGAGACCCAGTACTTC
D: -; V: TRBV6-5; J: TRBJ1-1; size: -; CDR3: CASSYRRLRGTEAFF; DNA: TGTGCCAGCAGTTACCGGCGGCTCCGCGGTACTGAAGCTTTCTTT
D: -; V: TRBV20-1; J: TRBJ1-6; size: few; CDR3: CSARAGEGNSPLHF; DNA: TGCAGTGCTAGGGCAGGGGAGGGTAATTCACCCCTCCACTTT
D: -; V: TRBV20-1; J: TRBJ2-2; size: few; CDR3: CSAPSRGRPPGELFF; DNA: TGCAGTGCGCCTAGTCGGGGGCGGCCCCCCGGGGAGCTGTTTTTT
D: TRBD2; V: TRBV5-6; J: TRBJ2-3; size: -; CDR3: CASNAPGGASDTQYF; DNA: TGTGCCAGCAATGCGCCGGGGGGGGCCTCAGATACGCAGTATTTT
D: -; V: TRBV2; J: TRBJ1-2; size: -; CDR3: CASSEAKREGYTF; DNA: TGTGCCAGCAGTGAAGCGAAGAGGGAGGGCTACACCTTC
D: TRBD2; V: TRBV3-1; J: TRBJ2-7; size: -; CDR3: CASGERGPGMQYF; DNA: TGTGCCAGCGGCGAGCGGGGACCGGGCATGCAGTACTTC
D: -; V: TRBV6-1; J: TRBJ2-2; size: -; CDR3: CASLDGGTRTGELFF; DNA: TGTGCCAGCCTTGACGGCGGCACCCGAACCGGGGAGCTGTTTTTT
D: -; V: TRBV4-1; J: TRBJ2-5; size: few; CDR3: CASSQDVTQETQYF; DNA: TGCGCCAGCAGCCAAGACGTGACCCAAGAGACCCAGTACTTC
D: -; V: TRBV27; J: TRBJ2-5; size: few; CDR3: CASSLSFGVWKTQYF; DNA: TGTGCCAGCAGTTTATCCTTCGGGGTATGGAAGACCCAGTACTTC
D: -; V: TRBV7-9; J: TRBJ1-1; size: few; CDR3: CASSPEWTDSEAFF; DNA: TGTGCCAGCAGCCCCGAGTGGACAGATAGCGAAGCTTTCTTT
D: -; V: TRBV20-1; J: TRBJ1-5; size: once; CDR3: CSARVFTRTSGSPQTQHF; DNA: TGCAGTGCTAGAGTCTTTACCCGGACTAGCGGGAGTCCACAGACGCAGCATTTT
D: -; V: TRBV3-1; J: TRBJ2-4; size: -; CDR3: CASSQGGLLELAKNIQYF; DNA: TGTGCCAGCAGCCAAGGGGGGTTACTAGAACTAGCCAAAAACATTCAGTACTTC
D: TRBD2; V: TRBV28; J: TRBJ2-5; size: -; CDR3: CASSSESSGGEETQYF; DNA: TGTGCCAGCAGTTCAGAGTCTAGCGGGGGAGAAGAGACCCAGTACTTC
D: -; V: TRBV12-3/TRBV12-4; J: TRBJ2-6; size: few; CDR3: CASSPEQGVSGANVLTF; DNA: TGTGCCAGCAGTCCAGAGCAGGGAGTGTCTGGGGCCAACGTCCTGACTTTC
D: -; V: TRBV20-1; J: TRBJ1-2; size: -; CDR3: CSARDEDWGDYGYTF; DNA: TGCAGTGCTAGAGATGAAGATTGGGGGGACTATGGCTACACCTTC
D: -; V: TRBV29-1; J: TRBJ2-7; size: -; CDR3: CSAAGTNEQYF; DNA: TGCAGCGCTGCAGGGACCAACGAGCAGTACTTC
D: -; V: TRBV30; J: TRBJ1-4; size: -; CDR3: CAWSGGWEKLFF; DNA: TGTGCCTGGAGTGGCGGGTGGGAAAAACTGTTTTTT
D: -; V: TRBV2; J: TRBJ1-6; size: -; CDR3: CASRDAVRGSPLHF; DNA: TGTGCCAGCAGGGACGCGGTGCGCGGCTCACCCCTCCACTTT
D: -; V: TRBV6-5; J: TRBJ2-1; size: -; CDR3: CASSYRGQQFF; DNA: TGTGCCAGCAGTTACAGGGGCCAGCAGTTCTTC
D: TRBD1; V: TRBV6-6; J: TRBJ2-1; size: -; CDR3: CASSRIGQDDYEQFF; DNA: TGTGCCAGCAGCCGAATAGGACAGGACGACTACGAGCAGTTCTTC
D: -; V: TRBV2; J: TRBJ1-2; size: once; CDR3: CASSDTVNTYYGYTF; DNA: TGTGCCAGCAGTGACACGGTGAACACGTACTATGGCTACACCTTC
D: TRBD2; V: TRBV12-3/TRBV12-4; J: TRBJ2-3; size: few; CDR3: CASSPSGGGADTQYF; DNA: TGTGCCAGCAGTCCTAGCGGGGGAGGGGCGGATACGCAGTATTTT
D: -; V: TRBV30; J: TRBJ2-5; size: few; CDR3: CAWSDGSQETQYF; DNA: TGTGCCTGGAGCGACGGAAGCCAAGAGACCCAGTACTTC
D: TRBD1; V: TRBV30; J: TRBJ1-5; size: once; CDR3: CAWSDRGMNQPQHF; DNA: TGTGCCTGGAGTGACAGGGGGATGAATCAGCCCCAGCATTTT
D: TRBD1; V: TRBV9; J: TRBJ1-4; size: -; CDR3: CASSAQQGAGEKLFF; DNA: TGTGCCAGCAGCGCACAACAGGGGGCTGGTGAAAAACTGTTTTTT
D: TRBD1; V: TRBV5-1; J: TRBJ2-2; size: -; CDR3: CATRGAGTGDTGELFF; DNA: TGCGCCACCCGAGGCGCCGGGACAGGGGATACCGGGGAGCTGTTTTTT
D: TRBD2; V: TRBV30; J: TRBJ2-7; size: -; CDR3: CAWSVRAKTSGRYNEQYF; DNA: TGTGCCTGGAGTGTACGGGCCAAAACTAGCGGGAGGTACAATGAGCAGTACTTC
D: -; V: TRBV6-6; J: TRBJ2-1; size: few; CDR3: CASSYTRPSYNEQFF; DNA: TGTGCCAGCAGTTATACGAGACCCTCCTACAATGAGCAGTTCTTC
D: TRBD2; V: TRBV7-8; J: TRBJ2-7; size: -; CDR3: CASSLETSGPMSSYEQYF; DNA: TGTGCCAGCAGCTTAGAGACTAGCGGGCCTATGAGCTCCTACGAGCAGTACTTC
D: -; V: TRBV6-1; J: TRBJ2-3; size: few; CDR3: CASSEAAQLTTDTQYF; DNA: TGTGCCAGCAGTGAAGCGGCTCAGCTTACCACAGATACGCAGTATTTT
D: -; V: TRBV20-1; J: TRBJ1-2; size: few; CDR3: CSARVAGELDGYTF; DNA: TGCAGTGCTAGAGTGGCGGGGGAGTTGGATGGCTACACCTTC
D: TRBD1; V: TRBV12-3/TRBV12-4; J: TRBJ2-2; size: -; CDR3: CASSPYDRGTNTGELFF; DNA: TGTGCCAGCAGTCCTTACGACAGGGGGACGAACACCGGGGAGCTGTTTTTT